This TCR beta chain was captured in a study of CD8+ T cells in alopecia areata. About this clone itself: What it binds is unknown.

Whole-study results and caveats: Affected lesional scalp, above all in alopecia totalis/universalis, was more clonal than normal scalp.

Obtained from alopecia areata patients were lesional scalp punch biopsies along with peripheral blood. It was cDNA, reverse transcribed from extracted RNA, that served as the sequencing template. The protocol was immunoSEQ multiplex PCR, while the TCRdb copy is restricted to in-frame clones and leaves out a portion. The table includes fewer than 200,000 clones, approximately 65% detected once. The ends were cut back, 0 bases at V and 0 bases at J, with 7 bases in the middle. This CDR3 region has 15 residues. Germline CDR1 is SGHDT and CDR2 is YYEEEE. The sequenced sample was CD8+ T cells sorted from blood, obtained at week 0. The chain links TRBV5-6 to TRBJ1-5; D unclear. This clonotype originated in a human donor with alopecia areata. The CDR3 region has the DNA TGTGCCAGCAGCTTGGGCCAGTCTAGCAATCAGCCCCAGCATTTT. It is translated as CASSLGQSSNQPQHF.